One TCR beta chain is described in this entry. Antigen: not known. This entry belongs to a study of response to subunit inactivated influenza vaccine. General study results and limits: There was a suggestion from the authors that each seasonal influenza vaccination recruits few new T cells.

In TCRdb, the RT-PCR reads were re-called with MiXCR into one record per CDR3 protein. The table lists hundreds of thousands of distinct CDR3 sequences, about 25% of them singletons, with over 1.5% in the top ten. The germline V and J ends were trimmed by 2 bases and 4 bases, with 9 bases remaining between them. CDR3 length equals 13 residues. Germline V gene sequence: CDR1 SGHVS, CDR2 FQNEAQ. The J gene is TRBJ2-7, the V gene TRBV7-8; the D is unclear. The specimen was CD4+ T cells sorted from PBMCs, collected around 5 days after vaccination. This sequence originates from a man between 50 and 59 years old who received an inactivated influenza vaccine. The CDR3 region is CASSLNGKYEQYF. The DNA for the CDR3 is TGTGCCAGCAGCTTAAACGGAAAATACGAGCAGTACTTC.